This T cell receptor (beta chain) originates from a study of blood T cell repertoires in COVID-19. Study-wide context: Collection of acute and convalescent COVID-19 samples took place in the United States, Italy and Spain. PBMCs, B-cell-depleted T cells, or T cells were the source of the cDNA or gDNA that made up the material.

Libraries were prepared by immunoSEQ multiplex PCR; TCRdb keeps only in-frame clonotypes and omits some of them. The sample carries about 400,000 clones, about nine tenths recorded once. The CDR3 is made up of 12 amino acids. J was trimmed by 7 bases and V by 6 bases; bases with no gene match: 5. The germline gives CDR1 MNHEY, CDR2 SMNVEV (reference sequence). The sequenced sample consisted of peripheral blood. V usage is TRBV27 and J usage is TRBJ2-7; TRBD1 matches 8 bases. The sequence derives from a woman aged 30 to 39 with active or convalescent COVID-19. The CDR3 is CASSRTGGEQYF. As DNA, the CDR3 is TGTGCCAGCAGCCGAACAGGGGGGGAGCAGTACTTC.